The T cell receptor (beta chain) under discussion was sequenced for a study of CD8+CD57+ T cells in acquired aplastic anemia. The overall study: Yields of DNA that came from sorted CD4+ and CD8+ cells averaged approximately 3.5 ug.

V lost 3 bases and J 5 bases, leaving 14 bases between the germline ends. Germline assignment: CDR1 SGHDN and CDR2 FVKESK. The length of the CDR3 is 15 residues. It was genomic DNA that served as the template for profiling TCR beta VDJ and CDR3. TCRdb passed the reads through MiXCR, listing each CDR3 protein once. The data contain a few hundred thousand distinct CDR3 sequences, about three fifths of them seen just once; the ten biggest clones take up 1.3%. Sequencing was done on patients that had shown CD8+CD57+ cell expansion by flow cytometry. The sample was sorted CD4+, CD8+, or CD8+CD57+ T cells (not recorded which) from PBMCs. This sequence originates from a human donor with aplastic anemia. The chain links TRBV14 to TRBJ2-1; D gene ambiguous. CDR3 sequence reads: CASSQAMTVNNEQFF. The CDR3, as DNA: TGTGCCAGCAGCCAGGCTATGACGGTGAACAATGAGCAGTTCTTC.